This entry features one T cell receptor (beta chain) sequence. Its target is unknown. The sample belongs to a study of cytomegalovirus exposure and HLA in healthy donors. Study results and caveats: Most sequenced TCRs were rare (though some public TCRs occurred in many donors). The finding came from a later analysis; first-cohort TCR clusters tended to co-occur in the approximately 120 validation repertoires. Diagnosis of cytomegalovirus status made by the classifier reportedly showed high specificity and sensitivity.

The CDR3 spans 16 residues. Data came from immunoSEQ multiplex PCR; TCRdb stores just in-frame clones and leaves some out. The data show over 150,000 clones, 95% to 97% seen once. The sequence was collected from a young woman in good health and CMV-seronegative. The V and J genes are TRBV21-1 and TRBJ1-1. TRBV21-1 corresponds to a pseudogene. Sequenced sample: PBMCs. This CDR3 is CASRGRGSTEKAEAFF. In DNA, the CDR3 is TGTGCCAGCAGGGGGCGGGGGTCGACGGAAAAGGCTGAAGCTTTCTTT.